This T cell receptor (beta chain) was recovered during a study of response to subunit inactivated influenza vaccine. This clonotype turned up a few times. The ends lost 4 bases at V and 6 bases at J; junction bases unmatched: 6. The CDR3 has 15 amino acids. The germline V gene encodes CDR1 SEHNR and CDR2 FQNEAQ (reference sequence). MiXCR, run by TCRdb on the RT-PCR reads, gives a single entry per CDR3 protein. The repertoire holds roughly 650,000 distinct CDR3 sequences, with 14% as singletons. This chain links TRBV7-9 with TRBJ1-6, with TRBD1 matching over 7 bases. The source of this sequence is a man aged 50-60 years who received an inactivated influenza vaccine. Sequenced here: PBMCs from blood, sampled 14 to 15 days before vaccination. The CDR3 loop reads CASSSGGTVNSPLHF. CDR3 sequence (DNA): TGTGCCAGCAGCTCAGGAGGGACAGTTAATTCACCCCTCCACTTT.